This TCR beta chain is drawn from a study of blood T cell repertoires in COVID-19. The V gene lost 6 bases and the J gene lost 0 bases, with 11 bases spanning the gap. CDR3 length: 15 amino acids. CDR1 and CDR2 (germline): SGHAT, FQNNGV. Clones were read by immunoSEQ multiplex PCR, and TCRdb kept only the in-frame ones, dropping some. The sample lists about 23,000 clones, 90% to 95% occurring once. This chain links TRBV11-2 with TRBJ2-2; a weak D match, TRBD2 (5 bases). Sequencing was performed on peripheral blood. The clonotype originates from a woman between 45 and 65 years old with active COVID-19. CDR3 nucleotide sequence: TGTGCCAGCAGGAGGTCGGGAACGAACACCGGGGAGCTGTTTTTT. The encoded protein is CASRRSGTNTGELFF. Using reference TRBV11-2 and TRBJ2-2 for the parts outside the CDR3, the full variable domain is EAGVAQSPRYKIIEKRQSVAFWCNPISGHATLYWYQQILGQGPKLLIQFQNNGVVDDSQLPKDRFSAERLKGVDSTLKIQPAKLEDSAVYLCASRRSGTNTGELFFGEGSRLTVL.